One TCR beta chain is described in this entry. Its target antigen remains unknown. No base qualities exist here, and no much larger clone lies one base off it. These data come from a study of blood T cell repertoires in COVID-19 (TCRdb year 2020). Background on the whole study: The collaborator samples originated in the United States, Italy and Spain and spanned the acute and convalescent phases of COVID-19. The material from the prospective study consisted of cDNA or gDNA derived from T cells, B-cell-depleted T cells, or PBMCs. Deeply sampled blood TCRbeta repertoires from subjects exposed to, actively infected with, or recovered from COVID-19 were included in the dataset. The repertoires were released in a freely available public database meant as a resource for research on the immune response to SARS-CoV-2. Samples came from the ongoing ImmuneRACE study (first 160 participants) plus 1,254 subjects from 6 global collaborators. A de-identified subject ID, COVID-19 status, age in years and sex were almost always included in the sample metadata. Where available, HLA class I and class II types were obtained from metadata supplied by the sample provider rather than from assay-based typing.

The V end gives up 6 bases and the J end 5 bases, leaving 18 bases in the junction not matched to a gene. Its CDR3 holds 16 amino acids, cysteine through phenylalanine. Only CDR3 DNA is held: 48 bases, read in frame from base 1. In the germline V gene, CDR1 corresponds to SQVTM and CDR2 to ANQGSEA. A second Seattle source provided samples from volunteer blood donors who had recovered from COVID-19. The collaborating institutions used their own protocols to collect whole blood in K2EDTA tubes. Collaborator samples were shipped for TCRbeta analysis as frozen whole blood, isolated PBMCs, or DNA extracted from either sample type. What the work shows at the level of the full study, not this receptor alone: The amount of clinical and demographic metadata varied by source and participant and was provided uncurated.

TCRbeta CDR3 regions were amplified from genomic DNA by means of the immunoSEQ Assay, a bias-controlled multiplex PCR. In the source study's methods: Nucleated cell counts per sample were estimated from amplification of reference gene primers within the assay. To quantify the absolute abundance of each unique TCRbeta CDR3 rearrangement, sequence reads were collapsed and filtered. For each sample, productive Simpson clonality was calculated by taking the square root of Simpson's diversity index across productive rearrangements. As stored in TCRdb, this immuneACCESS dataset retains in-frame rearrangements with V and J assigned. A fraction of the clones does not appear; measured against another copy, unresolved V genes explain less than half of the discrepancy, and the remainder lacks a known reason. The V and J calls and the clone size are those of that table, but D and trimming were determined from the DNA. The sample yields 250,000 to 350,000 clones; 86% were counted once. The top ten constitute over 2% of the sample.

The TCR sequence derives from a woman aged 25 to 39 who had recovered from COVID-19. The chain joins TRBV29-1 to TRBJ1-2; 7 junctional bases match TRBD1. Sequences were obtained from peripheral blood. CDR3 sequence: CSVVPGQKFLRYGYTF. DNA sequence: TGCAGCGTAGTACCGGGACAGAAGTTCCTTCGTTATGGCTACACCTTC. The CDR3 plus the reference TRBV29-1 and TRBJ1-2 genes for the other parts give the full variable domain: SAVISQKPSRDICQRGTSLTIQCQVDSQVTMMFWYRQQPGQSLTLIATANQGSEATYESGFVIDKFPISRPNLTFSTLTVSNMSPEDSSIYLCSVVPGQKFLRYGYTFGSGTRLTVV.